This T cell receptor (beta chain) was obtained from a study of blood T cell repertoires in COVID-19. Across the whole study: Samples taken during acute and convalescent COVID-19 were collected in the United States, Italy and Spain.

Germline CDR1 SGHRS, CDR2 YFSETQ. This CDR3 is built from 12 residues. V gave up 2 bases and J gave up 8 bases, with 10 bases separating them. This clone was counted a few times. The table came from immunoSEQ multiplex PCR; TCRdb's copy has only in-frame clones and leaves some out. The sample records about 330,000 clones, about 86% being singletons. The specimen sequenced was peripheral blood. This sequence originates from a woman aged 45-65 years with acute or convalescent COVID-19. This chain links TRBV5-1 with TRBJ1-2, with D maybe TRBD1 (5 bases). The CDR3 here is CASSFGGSGYTF. Written as DNA, the CDR3 is TGCGCCAGCAGCTTTGGGGGGAGCGGCTACACCTTC. The full variable domain, in which reference TRBV5-1 and TRBJ1-2 provide the parts outside the CDR3, is KAGVTQTPRYLIKTRGQQVTLSCSPISGHRSVSWYQQTPGQGLQFLFEYFSETQRNKGNFPGRFSGRQFSNSRSEMNVSTLELGDSALYLCASSFGGSGYTFGSGTRLTVV.